Each of the 9 T cell receptor beta chains below was sequenced from the same sample in a study of shared clonotypes between healthy human individuals. Sequenced by immunoSEQ multiplex PCR; TCRdb stores in-frame clones only, minus some. The sample contains more than 1,200,000 clones, approximately 98.5% of which appear only once. The sequencing sample was made of naive CD4+ T cells sorted from blood. Subset given: CD45RA+ positively selected. The receptors were gathered from a man between 25 and 39 years old in good health.

This clone was recorded only once. CDR3 nucleotide sequence: TGTGCCAGCAGTTTTAGGGATCAGGATACGCAGTATTTT. Translated, it gives CASSFRDQDTQYF. The chain links TRBV28 to TRBJ2-3; no clear D. Germline lookup yields CDR1 MDHEN and CDR2 SYDVKM. The length of the CDR3 is 13 residues. The V and J ends lost 3 bases and 6 bases respectively, with 10 bases between them.

The chain links TRBV28 to TRBJ1-1; 8 bases fit TRBD1. This CDR3 has 14 amino acids. V lost 6 bases and J lost 4; bases outside the gene matches: 7. CDR1 is MDHEN, CDR2 SYDVKM, per germline. The CDR3: CASSPWTGSTEAFF. DNA for the CDR3: TGTGCCAGCAGCCCCTGGACAGGGAGCACTGAAGCTTTCTTT.

The chain joins TRBV5-1 to TRBJ2-7, with D uncertain. The CDR3 extends over 15 amino acids. Germline lookup yields CDR1 SGHRS and CDR2 YFSETQ. V lost 1 base to trimming and J lost 2 bases, with 13 bases between them. CDR3 coding DNA: TGCGCCAGCAGCTTGAGCCCTCCTAACACCTACGAGCAGTACTTC. Its protein is CASSLSPPNTYEQYF.

The V call is TRBV14, the J call TRBJ2-7; 7 bases are shared with TRBD2. Germline trimming cut 0 bases from V and 6 bases from J; bases unmatched to any gene: 2. CDR3 length: 13 residues. CDR1 is SGHDN and CDR2 is FVKESK in the germline V gene. The CDR3 nucleotides read TGTGCCAGCAGCCAAGATCTAGCGGCCGAGCAGTACTTC. This sequence encodes CASSQDLAAEQYF.

The chain links TRBV28 to TRBJ1-1, with unresolved D. V was cut by 8 bases and J by 7 bases, with 11 bases left in between. The germline V gene encodes CDR1 MDHEN and CDR2 SYDVKM. The CDR3 extends over 11 amino acids. CDR3 sequence reads: CASGYSREAFF. The CDR3 DNA reads TGTGCCAGCGGTTACAGCCGTGAAGCTTTCTTT.

This clone is a singleton in its sample. Other nucleotide sequences in the sample specify the same CDR3. Written as DNA, the CDR3 is TGTGCCAGCAGCTTGCGTAACACCGGGGAGCTGTTTTTT. As protein: CASSLRNTGELFF. This rearrangement joins TRBV5-4 to TRBJ2-2, with unresolved D. This CDR3 is 13 amino acids long. Deletions cut 1 base from V and 2 bases from J, with 3 bases between. Germline V gene sequence: CDR1 SGHNT, CDR2 YYREEE (reference sequence).

This clone has just one count. The V gene is TRBV19, the J gene TRBJ2-1; no reliable D call. The length of the CDR3 is 16 residues. Looked up from germline, CDR1 is LNHDA and CDR2 is SQIVND (reference sequence). V was pared by 0 bases and J by 0 bases, with 9 bases between. The CDR3 DNA follows: TGTGCCAGTAGTATAGACGCGGTAAGCTCCTACAATGAGCAGTTCTTC. It translates to CASSIDAVSSYNEQFF.

Only one count was recorded for this clone. The chain couples TRBV2 to TRBJ2-3; TRBD2 agrees at 10 bases. The V and J ends lost 9 bases and 2 bases, in that order; junction bases with no gene match: 5. The CDR3 is 14 amino acids. Per germline, CDR1 SNHLY and CDR2 FYNNEI. The chain's CDR3 is CASLLAGPTDTQYF. CDR3 nucleotide sequence: TGTGCCAGTCTACTAGCGGGACCCACAGATACGCAGTATTTT. The variable domain in full, completed from reference TRBV2 and TRBJ2-3, reads EPEVTQTPSHQVTQMGQEVILRCVPISNHLYFYWYRQILGQKVEFLVSFYNNEISEKSEIFDDQFSVERPDGSNFTLKIRSTKLEDSAMYFCASLLAGPTDTQYFGPGTRLTVL.

The J gene is TRBJ1-1, the V gene TRBV10-3, with D maybe TRBD1 (6 bases). Trimming took 10 bases from V and 0 from J, leaving 18 bases between them. Germline V CDR1 and CDR2: ENHRY, SYGVKD. The CDR3 consists of 15 residues. The CDR3 DNA sequence: TGTGCCACCAGGGAGGGGGAACGTATGAACACTGAAGCTTTCTTT. Translation: CATREGERMNTEAFF.